One and the same sample provided the 17 T cell receptor beta chains below, sequenced in a study of identical twins. In TCRdb, the 5' RACE reads were re-called with MiXCR into one record per CDR3 protein. The sample lists about 720,000 distinct CDR3 sequences, 8.6% seen once, with 0.98% in the top ten. Separately, the same data were catalogued under a study of yellow fever vaccine responses in identical twins.

The sequencing sample was made of PBMCs. These receptors all stem from a young woman in good health.

Only a few counts were recorded for this clonotype. The rearrangement uses TRBV27 and TRBJ1-2; no definite D call. V was pared by 3 bases and J by 4 bases, with 9 bases between. Germline loops: CDR1 MNHEY, CDR2 SMNVEV (reference sequence). This CDR3 region has 13 residues. The DNA for the CDR3 is TGTGCCAGCAGTTTCTACCGGTTCTATGGCTACACCTTC. Translating gives CASSFYRFYGYTF.

J is TRBJ2-7 and V is TRBV4-2; 12 nucleotides line up with TRBD2. Germline V gives CDR1 LGHNA, CDR2 YNFKEQ. This CDR3 spans 17 amino acids. After removal of 0 bases from V and 3 bases from J, the junction contained 6 bases not matched to a gene. The CDR3 protein is CASSQETWTSGNYEQYF. The CDR3 DNA is TGTGCCAGCAGCCAAGAAACGTGGACTAGCGGGAACTACGAGCAGTACTTC.

This clonotype was detected many times. The chain recombines TRBV7-9 with TRBJ2-3; TRBD2 agrees at 11 bases. The V gene end was trimmed by 1 base and the J gene end by 2 bases; junction bases not matched to a gene: 5. The CDR3 length is 17 residues. Germline V gives CDR1 SEHNR, CDR2 FQNEAQ (reference sequence). The CDR3 sequence is CASSLDGTSGSTDTQYF. The DNA for the CDR3 is TGTGCCAGCAGCTTAGACGGGACTAGCGGATCCACAGATACGCAGTATTTT.

This clonotype was seen ten or more times. This rearrangement joins TRBV12-3 or TRBV12-4 to TRBJ2-2; D gene unclear. Trimming removed 6 bases from V and 2 bases from J, with 4 bases in between. CDR3 size: 12 residues. Written as DNA, the CDR3 is TGTGCCAGCAGCTTTAACACCGGGGAGCTGTTTTTT. Protein: CASSFNTGELFF.

The V gene is TRBV12-3 or TRBV12-4, the J gene TRBJ2-7, with 7 bases identical to TRBD2. V dropped 5 bases and J dropped 3; count of bases not matched to a gene: 13. This CDR3 comprises 16 residues. CDR3 nucleotides: TGTGCCAGCAGTAGACCTCGGACTAGGGAGGACTACGAGCAGTACTTC. Its translation is CASSRPRTREDYEQYF.

The table lists this clonotype with a few counts. The chain combines TRBV9 with TRBJ2-7; 9 bases are shared with TRBD1. This CDR3 region has 14 residues. V was pared by 2 bases and J by 5 bases, with 5 bases of the junction left unmatched. Germline V CDR1 and CDR2: SGDLS, YYNGEE. The CDR3 is CASSVGDRVNEQYF. The CDR3 DNA reads as TGTGCCAGCAGCGTGGGGGACAGGGTCAACGAGCAGTACTTC.

This clonotype was counted between two and nine times. The chain combines TRBV10-3 with TRBJ2-7, with 9 positions matching TRBD1. The CDR3 totals 11 residues. Per the germline V gene, CDR1 is ENHRY and CDR2 is SYGVKD. The V segment lost 10 bases and the J segment 4 bases; nucleotides outside the gene matches: 2. The CDR3 region has the DNA TGTGCCACACAGGGGGCTTACGAGCAGTACTTC. The encoded protein is CATQGAYEQYF.

The chain joins TRBV5-1 to TRBJ2-7, with D perhaps TRBD1 (6 bases). The CDR3 has 14 residues. V gave up 2 bases and J gave up 3 bases, with 12 bases separating them. Germline V CDR1 and CDR2: SGHRS, YFSETQ. CDR3 amino acids: CASSFGGEVYEQYF. For the CDR3, the DNA is TGCGCCAGCAGCTTTGGGGGCGAGGTCTACGAGCAGTACTTC.

The chain recombines TRBV12-3 or TRBV12-4 with TRBJ1-3; TRBD1 might be the D (6 bases). This CDR3 spans 16 amino acids. Between the trimmed V and J ends, which lost 3 bases and 1 base, there was a span of 13 bases. The CDR3 loop reads CASSLWGAVSGNTIYF. CDR3 DNA sequence: TGTGCCAGCAGTTTGTGGGGGGCTGTGTCTGGAAACACCATATATTTT.

Of note for this clonotype: A read error may explain this, as a much larger clone is one base away. The rearrangement joins TRBV7-9 to TRBJ2-7; TRBD2 is a possible D gene (7 bases). The CDR3 contains 14 residues. From germline, CDR1 is SEHNR and CDR2 FQNEAQ (reference sequence). The CDR3 region has the DNA TGTACCAGCAGCTTAGGGGGGGCAGACTACGAGCAGTACTTC. Translated: CTSSLGGADYEQYF.

The chain carries TRBV4-1 and TRBJ2-2; perhaps TRBD1 as D (5 bases). Germline V gene data show CDR1 as MGHRA and CDR2 as YSYEKL. Between the trimmed V and J ends, which lost 4 bases and 1 base, there was a span of 10 bases. CDR3 length equals 15 residues. The CDR3 region has the DNA TGCGCCAGCAGCCGGGCAGACAGGAACACCGGGGAGCTGTTTTTT. It codes for CASSRADRNTGELFF.

This clonotype was counted at least ten times. The rearrangement uses TRBV13 and TRBJ2-7, with 7 bases lining up with TRBD1. The germline CDR1 and CDR2 sequences are PRHDT and FYEKMQ (reference sequence). V was pared by 5 bases and J by 6 bases, with 4 bases of the junction left unmatched. The CDR3 length is 12 residues. The CDR3: CASSRQGFEQYF. For the CDR3, the DNA is TGTGCCAGCAGCCGACAGGGTTTCGAGCAGTACTTC.

The chain employs TRBV21-1 and TRBJ2-7; the tabulated D call, TRBD1, remains unverified against the DNA. TRBV21-1 is termed a pseudogene. CDR3 length: 16 residues. CDR3: CASSKYQDRGAYEQYF. The DNA for the CDR3 is TGTGCCAGCAGCAAATACCAGGACAGGGGGGCCTACGAGCAGTACTTC.

This clonotype was observed a few times. The chain employs TRBV21-1 and TRBJ2-4; the table's D call TRBD2 went unverified against the DNA. TRBV21-1 is designated a pseudogene. The CDR3 sequence is 16 residues long. In DNA, the CDR3 is TGTGCCAGCAGGAAGGGGGGCCTAGCGGTGAAAAACATTCAGTACTTC. It yields the protein CASRKGGLAVKNIQYF.

V usage is TRBV12-3 or TRBV12-4 and J usage is TRBJ1-2, with TRBD1 matching 8 bases. The J segment lost 2 bases and the V segment lost 5 bases, leaving 4 bases of the junction unmatched. The CDR3 contains 14 residues. In nucleotides, the CDR3 is TGTGCCAGCAGTGAGACAGGGGTCAACTATGGCTACACCTTC. Translating gives CASSETGVNYGYTF.

This clonotype has only a few counts. The chain's CDR3 is CASSVVSGGANTGELFF. Written as DNA, the CDR3 is TGTGCCAGCAGCGTAGTGTCCGGGGGAGCGAACACCGGGGAGCTGTTTTTT. The J gene is TRBJ2-2, the V gene TRBV9, with D perhaps matching TRBD2 (6 bases). The CDR3 runs to 17 residues. The germline V gene has CDR1 SGDLS and CDR2 YYNGEE. With 0 bases removed from V and 0 bases from J, the gap between germline ends came to 12 bases.

The rearrangement links TRBV7-9 to TRBJ2-3; no firm D call. From germline, CDR1 is SEHNR and CDR2 FQNEAQ (reference sequence). The length of the CDR3 is 15 residues. Trimming took off 7 bases at V and 4 bases at J, with 18 bases between the two ends. In DNA, the CDR3 is TGTGCCAGCATCCCACTACCAGATGTATCAGATACGCAGTATTTT. Encoded protein: CASIPLPDVSDTQYF.